The T cell receptor beta chain described here comes from a study of shared clonotypes between healthy human individuals (dated by TCRdb to 2018 to 2020). With regard to the full study: The cohort comprised a couple of women and a few men aged 18 to 49 years. To estimate repertoire size and how much clonotypes are shared between individuals, the study performed deep sequencing of blood TCR repertoires from roughly five healthy adults. Libraries were prepared and TCR repertoires were sequenced by different laboratories using diverse techniques, in order to increase sequencing depth and limit assay-specific biases. Between about 0.8 and 9 billion PBMCs per donor were obtained by leukapheresis.

Donors were healthy HIV-negative adults with no recently reported acute infections or vaccinations. Every donor was a Caucasian adult living in Nashville, Tennessee, USA. For unsorted samples, 100 million or so PBMCs were counted, and genomic DNA was extracted using the QIAamp DNA Blood Mini kit. Blood was collected by leukapheresis, and PBMCs were isolated by Ficoll-Histopaque density gradient centrifugation and then cryopreserved in liquid nitrogen vapor phase. Overall results and qualifications from the work: Sampling was restricted to blood, and TCR repertoires in tissues likely differ from the TCR repertoires found in blood. Pairwise subsampling indicated that sequencing depth was expected to affect the degree of clonotype sharing among donors. Because the study included a small number of donors, the genetic and exposure-history diversity represented was limited.

Using the deep immunoSEQ assay, TCR CDR3 regions were amplified from genomic DNA by multiplex PCR. Extracted genomic DNA from each cell subset was distributed evenly across all wells of several immunoSEQ 96-well plates, and each plate was treated as a replicate. Each replicate PCR for unsorted PBMC received about 300 ng genomic DNA, equal to 30,000 to 35,000 T cell genomes. Ten immunoSEQ deep assay plates were used to sequence the unsorted PBMC genomic DNA. The purified libraries were quantified using a Qubit 3.0 fluorometer, sized with a Bioanalyzer 2100, and then quantified again using the KAPA Library Quantification kit. A separate single-read 150-cycle Illumina NextSeq 550 flow cell was used to sequence each immunoSEQ 96-well plate. The source study handled its data this way. The immunoSEQ output contained only junctional sequences without quality scores, so filtering could not match that applied to full-length reads. To assign V/J genes and CDR3, sequences were annotated using PyIR, a Python wrapper for IgBLAST v1.9, with IMGT germline references. Reads with weak V/J assignments (E-value above 1e-6), missing CDR3, stop codons, out-of-frame junctions, or ambiguous translated residues were removed. V3J clonotypes were defined by identical inferred V gene, J gene, and CDR3 amino acid sequence. Percentage overlap between repertoires was computed as shared unique clonotypes divided by the size of the smaller repertoire. RTK rarefaction, the Chao1 estimator, and Recon v2.1 estimates of unobserved clonotypes were used to assess repertoire richness. TCRdb took over this immuneACCESS table, retaining in-frame rearrangements with V and J assigned. Such tables are incomplete; in checked studies, under half of the missing clones stem from an unresolved V gene, and the remainder is unexplained. V, J and clone size were drawn from that table, and D and trimming were deduced from the DNA. The sample table records around 440,000 clones; roughly three quarters of these occur just once. Clones ranked in the top ten supply more than 10% of the sample.

The CDR3 runs 12 residues from the cysteine to the phenylalanine. Just CDR3 DNA is preserved here, 36 bases in frame from base 1. Cut back by 2 bases and 13 bases, the V and J ends lie 17 bases apart. Reading the germline V gene (reference sequence) gives CDR1 GTSNPN and CDR2 SVGIG. In regard to this clone: It lacks a known antigen. No qualities accompany the bases; no much larger clone lies one base away.

The specimen sequenced was PBMCs. The origin of this receptor is a woman between 40 and 55 years old in good health. Some clones in this sample may be carry-over from other donors' samples. The chain is made from TRBV30 and TRBJ1-1; 5 matching bases give a weak D call of TRBD1. The sequenced DNA: TGTGCCTGGAGTCGGGGGGATGCCGCTATTTTCTTT. Its protein is CAWSRGDAAIFF.